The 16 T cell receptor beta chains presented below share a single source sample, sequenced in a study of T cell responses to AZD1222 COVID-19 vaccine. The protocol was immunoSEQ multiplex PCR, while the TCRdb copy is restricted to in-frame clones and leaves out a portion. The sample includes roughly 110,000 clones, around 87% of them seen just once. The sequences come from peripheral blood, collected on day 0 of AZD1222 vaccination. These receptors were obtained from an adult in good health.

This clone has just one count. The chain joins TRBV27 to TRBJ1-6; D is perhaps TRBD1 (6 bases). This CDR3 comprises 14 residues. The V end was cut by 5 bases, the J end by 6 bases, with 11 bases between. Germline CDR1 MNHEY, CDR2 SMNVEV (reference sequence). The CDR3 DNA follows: TGTGCCAGCAGTGGGACAAAGGGTAATTCACCCCTCCACTTT. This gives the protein CASSGTKGNSPLHF.

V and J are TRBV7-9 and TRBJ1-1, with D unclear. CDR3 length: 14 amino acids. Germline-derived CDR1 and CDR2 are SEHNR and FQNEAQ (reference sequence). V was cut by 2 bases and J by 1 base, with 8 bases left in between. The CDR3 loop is CASSLSPRNTEAFF. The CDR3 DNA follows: TGTGCCAGCAGCTTATCGCCACGGAACACTGAAGCTTTCTTT. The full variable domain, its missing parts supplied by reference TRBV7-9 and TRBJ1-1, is DTGVSQNPRHKITKRGQNVTFRCDPISEHNRLYWYRQTLGQGPEFLTYFQNEAQLEKSRLLSDRFSAERPKGSFSTLEIQRTEQGDSAMYLCASSLSPRNTEAFFGQGTRLTVV.

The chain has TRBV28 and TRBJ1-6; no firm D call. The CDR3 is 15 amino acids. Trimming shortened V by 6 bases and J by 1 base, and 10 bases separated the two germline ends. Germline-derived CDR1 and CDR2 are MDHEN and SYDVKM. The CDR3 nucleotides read TGTGCCAGCAGCCCCCGACAATCCTATAATTCACCCCTCCACTTT. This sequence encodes CASSPRQSYNSPLHF.

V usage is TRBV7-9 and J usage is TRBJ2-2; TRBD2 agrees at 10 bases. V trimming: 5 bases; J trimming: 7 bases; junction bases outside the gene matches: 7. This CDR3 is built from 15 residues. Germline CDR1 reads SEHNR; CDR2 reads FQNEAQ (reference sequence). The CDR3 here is CASSPLAGAGGELFF. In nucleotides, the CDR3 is TGTGCCAGCAGCCCCCTAGCGGGAGCGGGCGGGGAGCTGTTTTTT.

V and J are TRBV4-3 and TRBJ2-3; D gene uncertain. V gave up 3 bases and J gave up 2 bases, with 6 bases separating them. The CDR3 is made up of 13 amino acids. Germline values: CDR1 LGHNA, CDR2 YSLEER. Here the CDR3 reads CASSHRVTDTQYF. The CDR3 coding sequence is TGCGCCAGCAGCCACCGGGTCACAGATACGCAGTATTTT.

CDR3 protein: CASSQWTGGIEKLFF. The CDR3 coding sequence is TGCGCCAGCAGCCAATGGACAGGGGGCATTGAAAAACTGTTTTTT. V usage is TRBV4-3 and J usage is TRBJ1-4; 11 nucleotides agree with TRBD1. The length of the CDR3 is 15 residues. The V and J ends lost 2 bases and 7 bases, in that order; junction bases with no gene match: 3. The germline V gene has CDR1 LGHNA and CDR2 YSLEER.

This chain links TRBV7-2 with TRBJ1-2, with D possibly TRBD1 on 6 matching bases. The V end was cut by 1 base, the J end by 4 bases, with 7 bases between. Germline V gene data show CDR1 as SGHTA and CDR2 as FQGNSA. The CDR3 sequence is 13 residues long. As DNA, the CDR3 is TGTGCCAGCAGCTTAGACAGGGCCTATGGCTACACCTTC. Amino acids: CASSLDRAYGYTF. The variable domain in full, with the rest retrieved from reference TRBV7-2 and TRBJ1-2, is GAGVSQSPSNKVTEKGKDVELRCDPISGHTALYWYRQSLGQGLEFLIYFQGNSAPDKSGLPSDRFSAERTGGSVSTLTIQRTQQEDSAVYLCASSLDRAYGYTFGSGTRLTVV.

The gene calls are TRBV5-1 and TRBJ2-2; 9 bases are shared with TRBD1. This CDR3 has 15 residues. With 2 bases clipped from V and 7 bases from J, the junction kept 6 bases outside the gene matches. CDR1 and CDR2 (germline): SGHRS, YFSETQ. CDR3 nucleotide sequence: TGCGCCAGCAGCTTACAGGGGGCGCTGGGCGGGGAGCTGTTTTTT. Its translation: CASSLQGALGGELFF.

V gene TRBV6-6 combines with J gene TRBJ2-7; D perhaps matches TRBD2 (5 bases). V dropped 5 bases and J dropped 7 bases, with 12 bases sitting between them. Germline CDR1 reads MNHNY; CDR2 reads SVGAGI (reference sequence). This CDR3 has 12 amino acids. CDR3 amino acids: CASSEGPREQYF. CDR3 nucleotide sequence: TGTGCCAGCAGTGAGGGCCCCCGAGAGCAGTACTTC.

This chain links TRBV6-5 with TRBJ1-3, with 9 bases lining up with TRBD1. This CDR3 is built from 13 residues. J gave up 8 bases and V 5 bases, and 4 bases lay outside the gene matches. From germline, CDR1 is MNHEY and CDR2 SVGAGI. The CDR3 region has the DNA TGTGCCAGCAGTCTACAGGGGGCACACACCATATATTTT. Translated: CASSLQGAHTIYF.

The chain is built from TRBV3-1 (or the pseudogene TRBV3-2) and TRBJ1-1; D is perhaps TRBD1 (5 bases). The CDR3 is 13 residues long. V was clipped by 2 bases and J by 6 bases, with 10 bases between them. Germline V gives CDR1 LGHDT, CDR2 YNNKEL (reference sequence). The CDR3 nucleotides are TGTGCCAGCAGCCAAAAGGGGCTAGCTGAAGCTTTCTTT. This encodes CASSQKGLAEAFF.

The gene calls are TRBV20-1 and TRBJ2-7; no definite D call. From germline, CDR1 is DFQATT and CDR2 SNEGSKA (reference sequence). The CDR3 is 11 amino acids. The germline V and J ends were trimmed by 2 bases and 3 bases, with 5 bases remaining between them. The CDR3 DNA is TGCAGTGCTAGACGGATCTACGAGCAGTACTTC. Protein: CSARRIYEQYF.

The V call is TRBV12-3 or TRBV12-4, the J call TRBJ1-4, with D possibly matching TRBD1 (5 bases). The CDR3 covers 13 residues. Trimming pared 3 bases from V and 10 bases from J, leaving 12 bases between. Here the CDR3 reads CASSFLRGGKLFF. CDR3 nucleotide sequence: TGTGCCAGCAGTTTCCTTCGTGGGGGAAAACTGTTTTTT.

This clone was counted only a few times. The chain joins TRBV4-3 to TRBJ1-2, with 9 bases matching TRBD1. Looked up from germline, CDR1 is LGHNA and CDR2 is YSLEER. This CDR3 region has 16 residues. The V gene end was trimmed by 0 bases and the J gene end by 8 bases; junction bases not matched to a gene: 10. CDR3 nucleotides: TGCGCCAGCAGCCAAGATTATGAACAGGGGGCGACCGGCTACACCTTC. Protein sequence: CASSQDYEQGATGYTF.

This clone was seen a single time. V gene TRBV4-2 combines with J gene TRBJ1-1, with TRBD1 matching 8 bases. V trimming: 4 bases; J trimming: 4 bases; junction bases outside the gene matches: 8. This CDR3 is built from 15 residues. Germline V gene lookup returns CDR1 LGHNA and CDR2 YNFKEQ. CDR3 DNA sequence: TGTGCCAGCAGCCCGGACAGGGCTGGGGGCACTGAAGCTTTCTTT. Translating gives CASSPDRAGGTEAFF.

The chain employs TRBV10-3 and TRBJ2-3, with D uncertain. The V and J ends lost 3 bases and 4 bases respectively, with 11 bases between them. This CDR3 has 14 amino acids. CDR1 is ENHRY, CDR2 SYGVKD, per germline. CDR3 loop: CAISERVDSDTQYF. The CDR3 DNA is TGTGCCATCAGTGAAAGGGTAGACTCAGATACGCAGTATTTT.